Sequencing of this TCR beta chain was carried out in a study of blood T cell repertoires in COVID-19. Study background: The analysed material was cDNA or gDNA that came from T cells, B-cell-depleted T cells, or PBMCs.

Original processing notes: Estimation of nucleated cell counts was performed using reference gene primer amplification. The protocol was immunoSEQ multiplex PCR, while the TCRdb copy is restricted to in-frame clones and leaves out a portion. V and J calls and clone size are given by that table; D and trimming were obtained from the DNA. The sample has 95,000 to 120,000 clones, 55% to 75% seen once; the top ten hold about 1.8%. Germline V gene sequence: CDR1 LGHDT, CDR2 YNNKEL (reference sequence). Losses at the gene ends were 4 bases for V and 0 bases for J; bases not matched to a gene: 5. The CDR3 loop spans 15 amino acids.

The specimen was peripheral blood. This receptor was obtained from a middle-aged woman with acute or convalescent COVID-19. V usage is TRBV3-1 (or the pseudogene TRBV3-2) and J usage is TRBJ1-1; 7 bases match TRBD1. The CDR3 nucleotides read TGTGCCAGCAGCCCCTCGGACAGGTTGAACACTGAAGCTTTCTTT. Amino acids: CASSPSDRLNTEAFF.